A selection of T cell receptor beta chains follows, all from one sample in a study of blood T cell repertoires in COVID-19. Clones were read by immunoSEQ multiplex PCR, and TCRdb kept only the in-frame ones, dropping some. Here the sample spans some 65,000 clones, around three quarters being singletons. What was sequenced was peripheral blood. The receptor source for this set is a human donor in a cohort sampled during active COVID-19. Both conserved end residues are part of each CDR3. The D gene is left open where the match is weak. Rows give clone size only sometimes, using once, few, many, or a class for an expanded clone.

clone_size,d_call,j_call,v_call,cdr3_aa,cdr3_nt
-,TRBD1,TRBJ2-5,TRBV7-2,CASSSGQALGTQYF,TGTGCCAGCAGCTCCGGACAGGCTTTAGGTACCCAGTACTTC
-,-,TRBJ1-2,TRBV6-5,CASSYSRGVGYTF,TGTGCCAGCAGTTACTCCCGCGGGGTTGGCTACACCTTC
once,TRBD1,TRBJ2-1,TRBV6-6,CASSPRDRGGNEQFF,TGTGCCAGCAGTCCCCGGGACAGGGGCGGAAATGAGCAGTTCTTC
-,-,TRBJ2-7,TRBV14,CASSQINYEQYF,TGTGCCAGCAGCCAAATCAACTACGAGCAGTACTTC
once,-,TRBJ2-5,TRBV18,CASSPPSKETQYF,TGTGCCAGCTCACCACCGTCAAAAGAGACCCAGTACTTC
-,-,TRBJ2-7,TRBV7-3,CASSLRQTASSYEQYF,TGTGCCAGCAGCTTACGGCAGACTGCCAGCTCCTACGAGCAGTACTTC
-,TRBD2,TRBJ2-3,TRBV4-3,CASSQYWGGRSSTDTQYF,TGCGCCAGCAGCCAGTATTGGGGCGGGAGGTCTAGCACAGATACGCAGTATTTT
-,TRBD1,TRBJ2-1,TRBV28,CASRRLGTGGFNEQFF,TGTGCCAGCAGGCGCCTGGGGACAGGGGGCTTCAATGAGCAGTTCTTC
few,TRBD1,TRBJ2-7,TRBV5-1,CASSLPTGGPYEQYF,TGCGCCAGCAGCCTCCCGACAGGGGGCCCCTACGAGCAGTACTTC
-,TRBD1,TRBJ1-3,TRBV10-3,CAISERGTGGSGNTIYF,TGTGCCATCAGTGAGAGGGGGACAGGGGGGTCTGGAAACACCATATATTTT
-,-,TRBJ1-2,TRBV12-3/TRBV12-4,CASLNGAAQGYTF,TGTGCCAGTCTGAACGGTGCGGCGCAGGGCTACACCTTC
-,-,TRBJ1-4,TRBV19,CASSIRLNEKLFF,TGTGCCAGTAGTATCCGACTTAATGAAAAACTGTTTTTT
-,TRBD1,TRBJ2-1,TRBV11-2,CASKRGPSFDEQFF,TGTGCCAGCAAGAGGGGGCCCTCCTTCGATGAGCAGTTCTTC
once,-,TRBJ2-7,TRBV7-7,CASSPPWQGCYEQYF,TGTGCTAGCAGCCCGCCTTGGCAGGGGTGCTACGAGCAGTACTTC
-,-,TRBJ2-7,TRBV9,CASSIREYSYEQYF,TGTGCCAGCAGTATACGGGAATATTCCTACGAGCAGTACTTC
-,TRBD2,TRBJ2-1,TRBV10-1,CASSFSGMGNNEQFF,TGCGCCAGCAGTTTTAGCGGGATGGGAAACAATGAGCAGTTCTTC
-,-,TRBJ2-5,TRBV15,CATSREQLGFGSETQYF,TGTGCCACCAGCAGAGAGCAACTAGGCTTTGGGTCCGAGACCCAGTACTTC
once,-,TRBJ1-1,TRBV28,CASSENEGRNTEAFF,TGTGCCAGCAGTGAAAACGAGGGTCGAAACACTGAAGCTTTCTTT
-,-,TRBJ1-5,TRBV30,CAWPKRVRQNQPQHF,TGTGCCTGGCCCAAGAGGGTACGGCAGAATCAGCCCCAGCATTTT
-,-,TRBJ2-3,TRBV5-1,CASSLVGLSTDTQYF,TGCGCCAGCAGCTTGGTGGGCTTGAGCACAGATACGCAGTATTTT